This TCR beta chain was documented in a study of blood T cells in healthy people across ages. Unmatched junction bases numbered 2, after V lost 4 bases and J lost 11 bases. Germline CDR1 reads SQVTM; CDR2 reads ANQGSEA. The CDR3 consists of 10 residues. Whole-study results and caveats: Unsorted PBMCs ruled out conclusive naive versus antigen-experienced comparison. Long-lived donors had more naive CD4+ cells and higher diversity than aged donors.

Combining a sample-barcoded 5' primer with a J-beta primer mix, a second PCR ran for about 7 to 11 cycles. TCRdb itself ran the 5' RACE reads through MiXCR, one entry per CDR3 protein. The data contain approximately 1,700,000 distinct CDR3 sequences, roughly two fifths of them singletons. There are a few counts of this clonotype. The target antigen is unknown. The chain has TRBV29-1 and TRBJ1-2, with TRBD1 matching 9 bases. The sequence was obtained from a human donor in good health. What was sequenced was blood. CDR3 region: CSVGDREYTF. CDR3 DNA sequence: TGCAGCGTTGGGGACAGGGAGTACACCTTC. The full variable domain, in which reference TRBV29-1 and TRBJ1-2 provide the parts outside the CDR3, is SAVISQKPSRDICQRGTSLTIQCQVDSQVTMMFWYRQQPGQSLTLIATANQGSEATYESGFVIDKFPISRPNLTFSTLTVSNMSPEDSSIYLCSVGDREYTFGSGTRLTVV.